This T cell receptor beta chain came from a study of shared clonotypes between healthy human individuals. Findings and limits, study-wide: Though the depth was large, rarefaction showed that sorted-subset sequencing was incomplete. Limitation of the genetic and exposure-history diversity represented came from the few donors.

Assay: immunoSEQ multiplex PCR; the TCRdb copy retains only in-frame clones and omits some. The sample consists of more than 2 million clones, 90% to 95% of them appearing once. The V gene end was trimmed by 4 bases and the J gene end by 1 base; junction bases not matched to a gene: 4. The CDR3 is 15 amino acids. From germline, CDR1 is SGHRS and CDR2 YFSETQ. CD4+ cells underwent separation, giving CD45RA+ naive and CD45RA-negative memory subsets. Regarding this clone: Antigen specificity is unknown.

The source material was naive CD4+ T cells sorted from blood. Subset indicated: CD45RA+ positively selected. V usage is TRBV5-1 and J usage is TRBJ2-3; 9 positions agree with TRBD1. The origin of this receptor is a young man in good health. The CDR3, as DNA: TGCGCCAGCAGCCCCGGGACAGGGCGCACAGATACGCAGTATTTT. As protein: CASSPGTGRTDTQYF.